This section outlines one T cell receptor beta chain sequence together with its context. Clones were read by immunoSEQ multiplex PCR, and TCRdb kept only the in-frame ones, dropping some. In the table there are about 7,200 clones, about four fifths of which are singletons. This sample was taken from a study of blood T cell dynamics during melanoma immunotherapy. Sample time point: pre-treatment baseline. The material was blood, obtained from a patient treated with checkpoint blockade. The sequence was collected from a human donor with melanoma.

As DNA, the CDR3 is TGTGCCAGCAGTTTCCGTGGACTAGCGGGAGGCAATGAGCAGTTCTTC. Translating gives CASSFRGLAGGNEQFF. The chain uses TRBV27 and TRBJ2-1; TRBD2 agrees at 14 bases. The CDR3 covers 16 residues. The junction had 4 bases not matched to a gene; V was cut back by 3 bases and J by 6 bases. Germline values: CDR1 MNHEY, CDR2 SMNVEV (reference sequence).